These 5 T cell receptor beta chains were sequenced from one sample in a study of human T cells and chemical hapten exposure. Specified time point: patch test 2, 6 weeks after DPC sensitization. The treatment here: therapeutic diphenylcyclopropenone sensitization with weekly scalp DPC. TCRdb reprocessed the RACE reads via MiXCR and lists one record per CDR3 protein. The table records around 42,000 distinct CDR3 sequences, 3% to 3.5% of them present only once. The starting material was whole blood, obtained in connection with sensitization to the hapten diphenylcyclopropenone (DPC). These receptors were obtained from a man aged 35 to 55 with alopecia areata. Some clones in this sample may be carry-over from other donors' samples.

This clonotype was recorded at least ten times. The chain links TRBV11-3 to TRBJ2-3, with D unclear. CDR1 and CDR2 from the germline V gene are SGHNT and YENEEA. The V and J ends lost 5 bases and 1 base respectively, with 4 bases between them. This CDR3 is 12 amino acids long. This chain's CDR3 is CASSRRTDTQYF. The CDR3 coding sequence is TGTGCCAGCAGCCGCCGCACAGATACGCAGTATTTT.

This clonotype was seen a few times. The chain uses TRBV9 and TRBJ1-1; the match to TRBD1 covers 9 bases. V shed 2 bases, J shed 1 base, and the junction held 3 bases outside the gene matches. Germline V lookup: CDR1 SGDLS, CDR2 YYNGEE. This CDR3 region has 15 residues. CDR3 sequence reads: CASSVGTGKNTEAFF. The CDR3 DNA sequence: TGTGCCAGCAGCGTTGGGACAGGGAAGAACACTGAAGCTTTCTTT.

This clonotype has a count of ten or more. CDR3 coding DNA: TGTGCCAGCAGCCCGCGGTTTGCTGGGGCCAACGTCCTGACTTTC. Protein product: CASSPRFAGANVLTF. The chain is built from TRBV5-4 and TRBJ2-6, with no clear D. The germline V gene encodes CDR1 SGHNT and CDR2 YYREEE (reference sequence). The CDR3 runs 15 residues. Trimming shortened V by 4 bases and J by 2 bases, and 10 bases separated the two germline ends.

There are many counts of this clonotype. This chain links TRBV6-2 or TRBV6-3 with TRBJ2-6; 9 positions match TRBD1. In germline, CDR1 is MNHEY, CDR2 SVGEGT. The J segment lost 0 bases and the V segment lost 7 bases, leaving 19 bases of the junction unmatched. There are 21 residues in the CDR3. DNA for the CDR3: TGTGCCAGCAAACCCGCGGGGACAGGGCGGCCCCATTTCTCTGGGGCCAACGTCCTGACTTTC. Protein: CASKPAGTGRPHFSGANVLTF.

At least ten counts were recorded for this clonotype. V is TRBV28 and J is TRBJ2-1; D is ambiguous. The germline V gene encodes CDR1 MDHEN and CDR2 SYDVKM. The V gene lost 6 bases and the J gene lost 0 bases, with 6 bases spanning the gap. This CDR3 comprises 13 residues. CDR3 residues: CASRQYSYNEQFF. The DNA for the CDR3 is TGTGCCAGCAGACAGTACTCCTACAATGAGCAGTTCTTC.